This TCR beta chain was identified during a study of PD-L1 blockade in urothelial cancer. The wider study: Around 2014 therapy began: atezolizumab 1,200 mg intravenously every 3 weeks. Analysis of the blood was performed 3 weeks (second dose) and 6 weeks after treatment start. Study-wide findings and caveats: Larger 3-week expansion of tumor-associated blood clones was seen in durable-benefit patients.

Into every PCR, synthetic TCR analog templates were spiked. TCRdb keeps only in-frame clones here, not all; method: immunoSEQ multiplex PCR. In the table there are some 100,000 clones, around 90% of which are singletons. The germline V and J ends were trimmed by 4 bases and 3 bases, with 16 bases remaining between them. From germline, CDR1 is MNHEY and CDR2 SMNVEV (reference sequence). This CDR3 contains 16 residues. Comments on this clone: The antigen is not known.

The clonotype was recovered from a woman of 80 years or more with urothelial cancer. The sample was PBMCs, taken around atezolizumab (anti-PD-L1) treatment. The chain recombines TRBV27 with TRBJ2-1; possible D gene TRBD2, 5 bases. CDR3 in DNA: TGTGCCAGCAGTTGGGTGGGCATCGGGAACTACAATGAGCAGTTCTTC. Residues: CASSWVGIGNYNEQFF.